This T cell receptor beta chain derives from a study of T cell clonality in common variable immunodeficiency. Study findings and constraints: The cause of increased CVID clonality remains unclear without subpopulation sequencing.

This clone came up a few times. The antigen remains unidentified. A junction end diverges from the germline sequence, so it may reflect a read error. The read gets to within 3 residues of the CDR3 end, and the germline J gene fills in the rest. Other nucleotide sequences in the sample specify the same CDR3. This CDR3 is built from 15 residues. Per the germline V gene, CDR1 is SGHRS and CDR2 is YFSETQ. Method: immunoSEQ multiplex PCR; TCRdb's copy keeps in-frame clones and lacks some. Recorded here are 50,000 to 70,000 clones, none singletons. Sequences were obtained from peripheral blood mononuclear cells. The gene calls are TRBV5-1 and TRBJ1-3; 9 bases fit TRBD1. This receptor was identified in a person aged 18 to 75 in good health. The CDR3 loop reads CASRQGQGQGNTIYF. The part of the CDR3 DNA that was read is TGCGCCAGCAGACAAGGACAGGGACAGGGAAACACG. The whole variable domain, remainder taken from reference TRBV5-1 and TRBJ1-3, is KAGVTQTPRYLIKTRGQQVTLSCSPISGHRSVSWYQQTPGQGLQFLFEYFSETQRNKGNFPGRFSGRQFSNSRSEMNVSTLELGDSALYLCASRQGQGQGNTIYFGEGSWLTVV.